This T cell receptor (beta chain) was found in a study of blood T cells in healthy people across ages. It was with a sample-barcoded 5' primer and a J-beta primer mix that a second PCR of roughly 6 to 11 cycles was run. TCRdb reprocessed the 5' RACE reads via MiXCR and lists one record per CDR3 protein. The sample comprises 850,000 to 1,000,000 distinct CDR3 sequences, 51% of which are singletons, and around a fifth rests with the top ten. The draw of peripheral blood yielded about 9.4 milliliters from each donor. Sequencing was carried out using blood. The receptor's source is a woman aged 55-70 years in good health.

The CDR3 nucleotides are TGTGCCAGCAGCCCTAAGCCCAACTATGGCTACACCTTC. As protein: CASSPKPNYGYTF. This sequence joins TRBV3-1 and TRBJ1-2, with no clear D. Germline V CDR1 and CDR2: LGHDT, YNNKEL (reference sequence). The CDR3 contains 13 residues. V gave up 4 bases and J gave up 2 bases, with 8 bases separating them.